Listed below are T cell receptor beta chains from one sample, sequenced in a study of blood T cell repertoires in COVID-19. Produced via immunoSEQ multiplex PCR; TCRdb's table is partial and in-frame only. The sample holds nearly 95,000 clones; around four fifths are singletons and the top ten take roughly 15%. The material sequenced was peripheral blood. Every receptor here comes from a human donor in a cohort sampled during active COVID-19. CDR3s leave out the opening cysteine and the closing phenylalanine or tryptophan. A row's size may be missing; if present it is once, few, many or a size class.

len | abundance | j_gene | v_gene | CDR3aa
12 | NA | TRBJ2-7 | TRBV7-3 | ASSLASGSREQY
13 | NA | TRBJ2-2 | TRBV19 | ASSRDHANTGELF
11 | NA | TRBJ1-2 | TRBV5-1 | ASSLSGGYGYT
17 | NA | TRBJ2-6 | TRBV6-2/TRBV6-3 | ASSPGTGGGQAGANVLT
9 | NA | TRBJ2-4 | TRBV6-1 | ASSEASPQY
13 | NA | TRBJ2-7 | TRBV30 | AWSVGSGGTYEQY
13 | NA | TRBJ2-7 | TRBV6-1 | ASSEGGTGHYEQY
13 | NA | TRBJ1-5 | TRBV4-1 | ASSQVSRPNQPQH
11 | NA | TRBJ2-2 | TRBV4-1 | ASSLWGDGELF
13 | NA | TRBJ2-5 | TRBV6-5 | ASSAGLAVTETQY
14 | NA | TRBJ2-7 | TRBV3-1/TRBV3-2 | ASSQRVLSGSYEQY
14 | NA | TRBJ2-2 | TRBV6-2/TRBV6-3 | ASSYSVRGGPGELF
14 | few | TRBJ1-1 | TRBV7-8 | ASSYRGAIMNTEAF
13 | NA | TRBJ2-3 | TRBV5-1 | ASSFSGASTDTQY
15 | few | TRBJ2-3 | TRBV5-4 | ASSLDPTSGSTDTQY
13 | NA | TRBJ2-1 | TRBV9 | ASSVEGTRNNEQF
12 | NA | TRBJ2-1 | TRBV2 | ASNLDNVGNEQF
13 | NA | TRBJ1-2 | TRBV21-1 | ASSKALGNREGYT
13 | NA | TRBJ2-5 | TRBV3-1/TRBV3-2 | ASSHPGHNQETQY
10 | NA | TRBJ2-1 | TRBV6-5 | ASSPQWGRGF
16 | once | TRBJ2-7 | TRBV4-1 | ASIERRGGPNEFYEQY
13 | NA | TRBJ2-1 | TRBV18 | ASSSLAASYNEQF
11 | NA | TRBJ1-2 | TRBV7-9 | ASSLGGLAGYT
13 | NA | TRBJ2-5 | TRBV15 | ATSTPGQGAETQY
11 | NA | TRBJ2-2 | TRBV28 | ASSSRLFGELF
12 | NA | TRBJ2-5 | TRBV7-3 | ASSFAGMGETQY
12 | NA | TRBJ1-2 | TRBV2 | ASSERDRLSGYT
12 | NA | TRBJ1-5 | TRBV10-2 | ASSVTGVSQPQH
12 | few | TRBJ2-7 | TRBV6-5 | ASRSLAGSYEQY
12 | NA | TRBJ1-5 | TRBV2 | ASTPQGLNQPQH
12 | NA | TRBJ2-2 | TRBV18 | ASSVRQGTGELF
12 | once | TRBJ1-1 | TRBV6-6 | ASSSTGGSTEAF
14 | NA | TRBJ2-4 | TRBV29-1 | SVEESGGLAKNIQY
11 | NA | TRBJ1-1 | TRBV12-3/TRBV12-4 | ASSFAVNTEAF
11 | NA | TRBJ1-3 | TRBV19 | ASSTGDGNTIY
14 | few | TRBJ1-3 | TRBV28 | ASSLLGPVSGNTIY
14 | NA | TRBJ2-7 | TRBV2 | ASTRLAGVGTYEQY
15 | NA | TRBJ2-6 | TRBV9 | ASSAWGTGTGANVLT
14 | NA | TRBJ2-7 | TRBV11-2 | ASSSGLAANVYEQY
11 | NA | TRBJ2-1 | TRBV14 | ASSQDPRFRQF
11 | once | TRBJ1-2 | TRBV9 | ASSERQGQGYT
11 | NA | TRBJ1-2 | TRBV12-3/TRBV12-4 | ASSRTGNYGYT
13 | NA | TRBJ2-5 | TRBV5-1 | ASSLGAGAEETQY
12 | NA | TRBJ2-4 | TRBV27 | ASKTGQRRNIQY
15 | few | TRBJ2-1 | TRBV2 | ASSVSSGAVSYNEQF
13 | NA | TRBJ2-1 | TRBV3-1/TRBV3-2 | ASSQGLAGYNEQF
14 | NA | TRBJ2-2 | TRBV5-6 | ASSRGQGMITGELF
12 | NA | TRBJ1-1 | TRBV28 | ASSLRARETEAF
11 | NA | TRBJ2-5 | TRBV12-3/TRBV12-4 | ASSLALGETQY
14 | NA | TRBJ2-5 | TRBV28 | ATLPGGGPVQETQY
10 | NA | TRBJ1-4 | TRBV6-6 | ASTNPGEKLF
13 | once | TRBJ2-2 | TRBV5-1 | ASSTQGADTGELF
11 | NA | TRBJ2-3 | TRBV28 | ASSTGNPDTQY